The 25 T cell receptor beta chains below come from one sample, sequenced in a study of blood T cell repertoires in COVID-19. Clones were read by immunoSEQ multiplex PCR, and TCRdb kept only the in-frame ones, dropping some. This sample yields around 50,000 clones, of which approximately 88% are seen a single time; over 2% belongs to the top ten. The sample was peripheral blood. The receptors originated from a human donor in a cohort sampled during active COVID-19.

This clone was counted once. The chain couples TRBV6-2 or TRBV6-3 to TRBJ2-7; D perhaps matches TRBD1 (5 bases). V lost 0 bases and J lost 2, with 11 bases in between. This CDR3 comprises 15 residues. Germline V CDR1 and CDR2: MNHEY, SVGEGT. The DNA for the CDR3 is TGTGCCAGCAGTTACTCGAAGGCAGGGACCTACGAGCAGTACTTC. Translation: CASSYSKAGTYEQYF.

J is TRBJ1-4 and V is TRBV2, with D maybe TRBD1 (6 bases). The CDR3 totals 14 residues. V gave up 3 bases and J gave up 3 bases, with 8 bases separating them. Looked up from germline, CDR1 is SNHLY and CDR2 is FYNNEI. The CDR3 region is CASSDRGSNEKLFF. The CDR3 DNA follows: TGTGCCAGCAGTGACAGGGGATCTAATGAAAAACTGTTTTTT. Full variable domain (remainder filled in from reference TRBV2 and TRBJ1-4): EPEVTQTPSHQVTQMGQEVILRCVPISNHLYFYWYRQILGQKVEFLVSFYNNEISEKSEIFDDQFSVERPDGSNFTLKIRSTKLEDSAMYFCASSDRGSNEKLFFGSGTQLSVL.

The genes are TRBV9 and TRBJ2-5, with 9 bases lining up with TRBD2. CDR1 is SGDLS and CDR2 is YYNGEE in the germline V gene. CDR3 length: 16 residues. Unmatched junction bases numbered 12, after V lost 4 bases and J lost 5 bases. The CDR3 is CASSPGVAGVGETQYF. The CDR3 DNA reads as TGTGCCAGCAGCCCTGGGGTAGCGGGGGTAGGGGAGACCCAGTACTTC.

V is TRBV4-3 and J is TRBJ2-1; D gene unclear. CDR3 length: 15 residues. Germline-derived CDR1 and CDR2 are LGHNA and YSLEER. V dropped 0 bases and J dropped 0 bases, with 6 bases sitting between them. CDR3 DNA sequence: TGCGCCAGCAGCCAAGATGTCTCCTCCTACAATGAGCAGTTCTTC. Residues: CASSQDVSSYNEQFF.

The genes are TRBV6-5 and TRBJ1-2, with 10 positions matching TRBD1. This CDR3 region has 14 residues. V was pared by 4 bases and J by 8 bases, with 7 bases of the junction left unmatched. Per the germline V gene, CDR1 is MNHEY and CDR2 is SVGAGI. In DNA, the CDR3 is TGTGCCAGCAGTTTCCGACAGGGGGCGAGGGGCTACACCTTC. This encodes CASSFRQGARGYTF.

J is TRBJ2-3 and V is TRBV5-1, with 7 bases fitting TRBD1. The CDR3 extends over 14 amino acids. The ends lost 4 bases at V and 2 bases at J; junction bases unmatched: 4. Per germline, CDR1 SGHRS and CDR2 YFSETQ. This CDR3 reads CASSLDRPTDTQYF. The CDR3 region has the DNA TGCGCCAGCAGCCTGGACAGGCCCACAGATACGCAGTATTTT.

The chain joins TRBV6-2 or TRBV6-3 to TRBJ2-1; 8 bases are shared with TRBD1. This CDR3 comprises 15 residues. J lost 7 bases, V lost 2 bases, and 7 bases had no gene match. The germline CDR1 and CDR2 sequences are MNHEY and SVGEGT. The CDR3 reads CASSYPRTGMNEQFF. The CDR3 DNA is TGTGCCAGCAGTTACCCAAGGACAGGGATGAATGAGCAGTTCTTC.

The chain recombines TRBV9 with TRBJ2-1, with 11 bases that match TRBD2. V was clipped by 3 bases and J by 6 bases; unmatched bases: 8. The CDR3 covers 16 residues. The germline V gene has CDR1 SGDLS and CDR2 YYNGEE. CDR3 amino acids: CASSASGTSGGNEQFF. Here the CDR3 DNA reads TGTGCCAGCAGCGCGTCCGGGACTAGCGGAGGCAATGAGCAGTTCTTC.

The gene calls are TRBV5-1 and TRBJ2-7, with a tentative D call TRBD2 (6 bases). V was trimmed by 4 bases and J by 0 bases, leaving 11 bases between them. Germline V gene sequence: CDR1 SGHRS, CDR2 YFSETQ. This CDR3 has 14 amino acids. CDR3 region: CASSAGLVSYEQYF. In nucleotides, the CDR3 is TGCGCCAGCAGCGCGGGACTCGTCTCCTACGAGCAGTACTTC.

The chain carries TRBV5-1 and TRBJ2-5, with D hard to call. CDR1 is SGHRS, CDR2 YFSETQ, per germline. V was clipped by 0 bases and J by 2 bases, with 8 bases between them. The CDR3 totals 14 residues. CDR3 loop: CASSLASEQETQYF. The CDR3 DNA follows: TGCGCCAGCAGCTTGGCATCAGAACAAGAGACCCAGTACTTC.

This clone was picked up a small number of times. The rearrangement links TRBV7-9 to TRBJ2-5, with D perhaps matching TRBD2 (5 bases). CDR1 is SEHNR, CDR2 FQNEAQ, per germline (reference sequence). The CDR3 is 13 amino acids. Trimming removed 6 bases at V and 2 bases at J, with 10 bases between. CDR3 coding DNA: TGTGCCAGCAGTTTGGGAGCACAAGAGACCCAGTACTTC. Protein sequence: CASSLGAQETQYF.

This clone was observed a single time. The CDR3 DNA sequence: TGCGCCAGCAGCTTGGCGAGGTATAGGTTGGGGAACACTGAAGCTTTCTTT. Encoded protein: CASSLARYRLGNTEAFF. The rearrangement uses TRBV5-1 and TRBJ1-1, with no clear D. This CDR3 region has 17 residues. In germline, CDR1 is SGHRS, CDR2 YFSETQ. Trimming cost V 0 bases and J 1 base, with 16 bases left between them.

For the CDR3, the DNA is TGTGCCAGCAGCTTATGGGCGAACACTGAAGCTTTCTTT. Translating gives CASSLWANTEAFF. The rearrangement uses TRBV7-2 and TRBJ1-1; no clear D gene. Looked up from germline, CDR1 is SGHTA and CDR2 is FQGNSA. Trimming pared 2 bases from V and 1 base from J, leaving 5 bases between. CDR3 length: 13 residues.

CDR3 residues: CASSARDRGYEQYF. CDR3 nucleotides: TGTGCCAGCAGCGCACGGGACAGGGGCTACGAGCAGTACTTC. The genes are TRBV7-9 and TRBJ2-7; 10 nucleotides line up with TRBD1. Germline trimming cut 5 bases from V and 3 bases from J; bases unmatched to any gene: 4. The germline V gene encodes CDR1 SEHNR and CDR2 FQNEAQ (reference sequence). This CDR3 spans 14 amino acids.

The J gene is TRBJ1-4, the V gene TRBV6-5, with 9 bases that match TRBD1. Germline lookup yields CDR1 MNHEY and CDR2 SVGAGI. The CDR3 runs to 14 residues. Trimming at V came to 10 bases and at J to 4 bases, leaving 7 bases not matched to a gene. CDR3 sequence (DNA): TGTGCCACCCGCCGGGACAGGGTTAATGAAAAACTGTTTTTT. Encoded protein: CATRRDRVNEKLFF.

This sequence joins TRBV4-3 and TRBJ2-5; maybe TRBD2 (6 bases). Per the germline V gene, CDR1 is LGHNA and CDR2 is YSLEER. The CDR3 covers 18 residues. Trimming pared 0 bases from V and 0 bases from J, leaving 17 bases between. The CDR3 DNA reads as TGCGCCAGCAGCCAAGATGCCCCCGGCCGGGGGTACCAAGAGACCCAGTACTTC. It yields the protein CASSQDAPGRGYQETQYF.

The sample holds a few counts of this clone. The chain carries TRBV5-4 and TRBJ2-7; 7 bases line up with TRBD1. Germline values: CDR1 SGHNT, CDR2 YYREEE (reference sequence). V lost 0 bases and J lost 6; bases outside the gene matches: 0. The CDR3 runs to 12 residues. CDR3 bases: TGTGCCAGCAGCTTGGACAGGGGCGAGCAGTACTTC. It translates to CASSLDRGEQYF. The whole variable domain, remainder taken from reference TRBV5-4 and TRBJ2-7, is ETGVTQSPTHLIKTRGQQVTLRCSSQSGHNTVSWYQQALGQGPQFIFQYYREEENGRGNFPPRFSGLQFPNYSSELNVNALELDDSALYLCASSLDRGEQYFGPGTRLTVT.

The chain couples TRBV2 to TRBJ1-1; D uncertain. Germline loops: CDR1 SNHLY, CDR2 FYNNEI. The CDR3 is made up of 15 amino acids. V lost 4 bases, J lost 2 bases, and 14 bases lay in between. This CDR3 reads CASSGVGRRNTEAFF. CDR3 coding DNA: TGTGCCAGCAGTGGGGTTGGCCGGAGAAACACTGAAGCTTTCTTT.

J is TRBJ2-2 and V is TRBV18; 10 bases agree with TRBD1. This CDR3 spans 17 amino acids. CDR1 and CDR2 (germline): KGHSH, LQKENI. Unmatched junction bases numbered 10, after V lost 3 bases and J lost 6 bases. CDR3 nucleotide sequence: TGTGCCAGCTCACCCCAGCGGGACAGGGGAGGAGCCGGGGAGCTGTTTTTT. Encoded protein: CASSPQRDRGGAGELFF.

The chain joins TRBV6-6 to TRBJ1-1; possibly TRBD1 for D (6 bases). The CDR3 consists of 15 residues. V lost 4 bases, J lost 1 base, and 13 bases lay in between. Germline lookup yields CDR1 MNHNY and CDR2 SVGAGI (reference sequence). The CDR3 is CASSWPTGSNTEAFF. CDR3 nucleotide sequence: TGTGCCAGCAGTTGGCCGACAGGATCGAACACTGAAGCTTTCTTT.

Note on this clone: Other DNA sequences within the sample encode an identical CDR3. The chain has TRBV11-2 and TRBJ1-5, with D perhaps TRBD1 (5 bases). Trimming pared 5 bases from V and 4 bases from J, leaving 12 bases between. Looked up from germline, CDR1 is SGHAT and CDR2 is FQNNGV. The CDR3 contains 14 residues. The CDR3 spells CASSLAGGNQPQHF. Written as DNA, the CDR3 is TGTGCCAGCAGCCTCGCCGGGGGAAATCAGCCCCAGCATTTT.

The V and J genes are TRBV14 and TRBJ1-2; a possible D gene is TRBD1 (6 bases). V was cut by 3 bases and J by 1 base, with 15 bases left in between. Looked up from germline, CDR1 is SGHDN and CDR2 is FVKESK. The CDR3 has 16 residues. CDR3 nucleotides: TGTGCCAGCAGCCAGGCCGGGACAACCCATAACTATGGCTACACCTTC. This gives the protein CASSQAGTTHNYGYTF.

DNA of the CDR3: TGTGCCATCAGTGAGTCTACAGGCACAGATACGCAGTATTTT. This translates into CAISESTGTDTQYF. V gene TRBV10-3 combines with J gene TRBJ2-3; D not certain. Trimming stripped 0 bases from V and 1 base from J, with 5 bases between. The germline CDR1 and CDR2 sequences are ENHRY and SYGVKD. CDR3 length: 14 amino acids.

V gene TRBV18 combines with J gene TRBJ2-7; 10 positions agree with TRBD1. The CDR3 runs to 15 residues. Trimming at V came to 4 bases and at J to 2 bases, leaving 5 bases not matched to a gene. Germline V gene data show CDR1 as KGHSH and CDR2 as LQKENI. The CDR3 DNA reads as TGTGCCAGCTCACTAACCGGGACAGGGGCCTACGAGCAGTACTTC. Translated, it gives CASSLTGTGAYEQYF.

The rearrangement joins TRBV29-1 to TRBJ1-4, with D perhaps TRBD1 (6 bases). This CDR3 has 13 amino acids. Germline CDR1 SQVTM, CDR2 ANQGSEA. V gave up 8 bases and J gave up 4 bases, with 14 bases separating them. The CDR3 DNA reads TGCAGCACGATGGACAGTCTTAATGAAAAACTGTTTTTT. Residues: CSTMDSLNEKLFF. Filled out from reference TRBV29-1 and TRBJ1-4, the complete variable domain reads SAVISQKPSRDICQRGTSLTIQCQVDSQVTMMFWYRQQPGQSLTLIATANQGSEATYESGFVIDKFPISRPNLTFSTLTVSNMSPEDSSIYLCSTMDSLNEKLFFGSGTQLSVL.